This entry lists 20 T cell receptor beta chains sequenced from one sample in a study of follicular helper T cells after annual influenza vaccination. The time point was: 2015-2016 season, 7 days after influenza vaccination. Profiling relied on immunoSEQ multiplex PCR, and the TCRdb table lists in-frame clones only, not all of them. The data show over 8,500 clones, around four fifths seen once. Sequencing used CXCR5+ CD38- circulating T follicular helper cells from blood, obtained 7 days after influenza vaccination. Stated subset: circulating Tfh, non-naive CD4+CXCR5+PD-1+ (ICOS+CD38+ or ICOS-CD38-). The receptor set was obtained from an adult who received the influenza vaccine.

This clone was picked up a small number of times. V and J are TRBV9 and TRBJ1-6; TRBD1 aligns across 7 bases. V was clipped by 0 bases and J by 10 bases; unmatched bases: 7. This CDR3 contains 15 residues. Germline CDR1 reads SGDLS; CDR2 reads YYNGEE. The CDR3 region has the DNA TGTGCCAGCAGCGTAGACAACAGGGGAAGCTCACCCCTCCACTTT. This codes for CASSVDNRGSSPLHF.

The gene calls are TRBV7-8 and TRBJ1-5, with 7 bases aligning to TRBD1. Germline V CDR1 and CDR2: SGHVS, FQNEAQ. The CDR3 extends over 15 amino acids. V was clipped by 7 bases and J by 3 bases; unmatched bases: 9. DNA for the CDR3: TGTGCCAGCACTTCTAGGGGGCAGCCCAATCAGCCCCAGCATTTT. This codes for CASTSRGQPNQPQHF. The complete variable domain, with remaining parts taken from reference TRBV7-8 and TRBJ1-5, reads GAGVSQSPRYKVAKRGQDVALRCDPISGHVSLFWYQQALGQGPEFLTYFQNEAQLDKSGLPSDRFFAERPEGSVSTLKIQRTQQEDSAVYLCASTSRGQPNQPQHFGDGTRLSIL.

The chain combines TRBV11-2 with TRBJ2-5; 12 nucleotides agree with TRBD2. The V segment lost 5 bases and the J segment 4 bases; nucleotides outside the gene matches: 14. The CDR3 consists of 18 residues. Germline loops: CDR1 SGHAT, CDR2 FQNNGV. This chain's CDR3 is CASSTPWTSGAYSETQYF. The CDR3 coding sequence is TGTGCCAGCAGCACCCCCTGGACTAGCGGGGCCTACTCAGAGACCCAGTACTTC.

This rearrangement joins TRBV6-1 to TRBJ1-1, with a weak D call TRBD1 (6 bases). Between the trimmed V and J ends, which lost 5 bases and 1 base, there was a span of 14 bases. The germline gives CDR1 MNHNS, CDR2 SASEGT. The CDR3 consists of 15 residues. The chain's CDR3 is CASSLQGSGNTEAFF. CDR3 sequence (DNA): TGTGCCAGCAGTCTTCAGGGGAGCGGGAACACTGAAGCTTTCTTT.

With regard to this clone: Germline is not matched at one junction end, which may reflect a read error. J is TRBJ2-3 and V is TRBV7-2; 8 bases line up with TRBD2. This CDR3 has 14 residues. Germline values: CDR1 SGHTA, CDR2 FQGNSA. CDR3 in DNA: TGTGCCAGCAGGTTAGGACTAGCAATAGATACGCAGTATTTT. This encodes CASRLGLAIDTQYF.

In the case of this clone: This CDR3 is also generated by other DNA sequences in the sample. V and J are TRBV7-2 and TRBJ1-2; tentative D call: TRBD1 (6 bases). Between the trimmed V and J ends, which lost 5 bases and 5 bases, there was a span of 12 bases. This CDR3 has 13 amino acids. CDR1 and CDR2 from the germline V gene are SGHTA and FQGNSA. CDR3 bases: TGTGCCAGCAGCCGGGGACAAGTTTATGGCTACACCTTC. As protein: CASSRGQVYGYTF.

This rearrangement joins TRBV20-1 to TRBJ2-1; D ambiguous. Germline CDR1 and CDR2: DFQATT and SNEGSKA (reference sequence). The length of the CDR3 is 11 residues. V was pared by 6 bases and J by 3 bases, with 6 bases between. CDR3 protein: CSAPDYNEQFF. The CDR3 DNA is TGCAGTGCGCCGGACTACAATGAGCAGTTCTTC.

The chain joins TRBV6-4 to TRBJ1-1; 10 bases map to TRBD1. This CDR3 has 14 residues. After removal of 5 bases from V and 3 bases from J, the junction contained 3 bases not matched to a gene. CDR1 and CDR2 from the germline V gene are MRHNA and SNTAGT. The CDR3 spells CASSTGTGDTEAFF. The CDR3, as DNA: TGTGCCAGCAGTACCGGGACAGGGGACACTGAAGCTTTCTTT.

The chain recombines TRBV5-6 with TRBJ1-6, with no clear D. This CDR3 spans 14 amino acids. The V gene's germline CDR1 is SGHDT and CDR2 YYEEEE. Trimming removed 1 base from V and 9 bases from J, with 11 bases in between. The CDR3 region has the DNA TGTGCCAGCAGCTTGACGGATCCGGGTTCACCCCTCCACTTT. This gives the protein CASSLTDPGSPLHF.

This clone turned up a few times. The rearrangement joins TRBV18 to TRBJ2-5; TRBD2 matches 8 bases. The V segment lost 0 bases and the J segment 4 bases; nucleotides outside the gene matches: 7. The CDR3 contains 16 residues. Germline V gene lookup returns CDR1 KGHSH and CDR2 LQKENI. The CDR3 nucleotides read TGTGCCAGCTCACCACCGCCGGGGGGGCCGAGAGAGACCCAGTACTTC. Translating it yields CASSPPPGGPRETQYF.

The chain employs TRBV7-8 and TRBJ2-7; 10 bases are a match to TRBD1. Unmatched junction bases numbered 12, after V lost 2 bases and J lost 2 bases. The CDR3 covers 18 residues. Germline loops: CDR1 SGHVS, CDR2 FQNEAQ. CDR3: CASSLLGRGQGIAYEQYF. CDR3 coding DNA: TGTGCCAGCAGCTTATTGGGTAGGGGACAGGGGATCGCCTACGAGCAGTACTTC.

The chain recombines TRBV2 with TRBJ2-3, with 8 bases matching TRBD1. Trimming removed 4 bases from V and 6 bases from J; junction bases left unmatched: 6. CDR1 is SNHLY and CDR2 is FYNNEI in the germline V gene. This CDR3 has 14 residues. The CDR3 bases are TGTGCCAGCAGTGGAAACAGGGGGAGGGATACGCAGTATTTT. Translating gives CASSGNRGRDTQYF.

V gene TRBV7-8 combines with J gene TRBJ2-1, with D tentatively TRBD1 (6 bases). The ends were cut back, 4 bases at V and 7 bases at J, with 14 bases in the middle. Germline V gives CDR1 SGHVS, CDR2 FQNEAQ. The CDR3 runs 14 residues. The CDR3: CASSSQTGLNEQFF. The CDR3 DNA follows: TGTGCCAGCAGCTCCCAGACAGGATTGAATGAGCAGTTCTTC.

The V call is TRBV9, the J call TRBJ1-4, with D perhaps matching TRBD1 (6 bases). V lost 0 bases and J 5 bases, leaving 11 bases between the germline ends. Per the germline V gene, CDR1 is SGDLS and CDR2 is YYNGEE. The CDR3 runs to 15 residues. The chain's CDR3 is CASSVATGLNEKLFF. The CDR3 coding sequence is TGTGCCAGCAGCGTAGCGACAGGTCTAAATGAAAAACTGTTTTTT.

V gene TRBV27 combines with J gene TRBJ2-5, with D possibly being TRBD1 (5 bases). CDR1 is MNHEY, CDR2 SMNVEV, per germline (reference sequence). The CDR3 totals 14 residues. Trimming stripped 3 bases from V and 5 bases from J, with 13 bases between. The CDR3 here is CASSFLGLGETQYF. CDR3 DNA: TGTGCCAGCAGTTTTCTGGGGCTCGGGGAGACCCAGTACTTC.

The V gene is TRBV29-1, the J gene TRBJ1-2, with D uncertain. The CDR3 spans 12 residues. The germline CDR1 and CDR2 sequences are SQVTM and ANQGSEA. V was cut by 4 bases and J by 5 bases, with 11 bases left in between. This CDR3 is CSVATAKYGYTF. CDR3 DNA: TGCAGCGTTGCCACAGCGAAGTATGGCTACACCTTC. Combining the CDR3 with reference TRBV29-1 and TRBJ1-2 gives the whole variable domain SAVISQKPSRDICQRGTSLTIQCQVDSQVTMMFWYRQQPGQSLTLIATANQGSEATYESGFVIDKFPISRPNLTFSTLTVSNMSPEDSSIYLCSVATAKYGYTFGSGTRLTVV.

This clone was detected only a few times. The rearrangement links TRBV2 to TRBJ1-6; D is unresolved. The V gene lost 5 bases and the J gene lost 7 bases, with 9 bases spanning the gap. The CDR3 totals 13 residues. In germline, CDR1 is SNHLY, CDR2 FYNNEI. For the CDR3, the DNA is TGTGCCAGCAGTAAAGGGATAAATTCACCCCTCCACTTT. This encodes CASSKGINSPLHF.

There are a few counts of this clone. This chain joins TRBV5-1 and TRBJ1-2; D is unresolved. The germline CDR1 and CDR2 sequences are SGHRS and YFSETQ. This CDR3 has 13 residues. V was cut by 7 bases and J by 8 bases, with 18 bases left in between. The CDR3 DNA reads as TGCGCCAGCTCTGGGATGGTTGGGGTCGGCTACACCTTC. The encoded protein is CASSGMVGVGYTF.

This clone was observed a handful of times. The V and J genes are TRBV30 and TRBJ2-7; weak D call: TRBD2 (5 bases). The CDR3 covers 12 residues. The ends were cut back, 4 bases at V and 7 bases at J, with 14 bases in the middle. Germline V CDR1 and CDR2: GTSNPN, SVGIG (reference sequence). In DNA, the CDR3 is TGTGCCTGGACAGAGGGTACATGGGAGCAGTACTTC. As protein: CAWTEGTWEQYF.

The chain uses TRBV11-1 and TRBJ2-7, with D hard to call. From germline, CDR1 is SGHAT and CDR2 FQDESV (reference sequence). This CDR3 has 17 amino acids. V was trimmed by 1 base and J by 1 base, leaving 17 bases between them. The DNA of the CDR3 is TGTGCCAGCAGCTTAGGGCCCTCCGGTTATGGGTCCTACGAGCAGTACTTC. This translates into CASSLGPSGYGSYEQYF.